This TCR beta chain was observed in a study of blood T cell repertoires in COVID-19. Overall study: There were acute and convalescent COVID-19 samples, and they came from the United States, Italy and Spain. In each case, the material was cDNA or gDNA derived from T cells, B-cell-depleted T cells, or PBMCs.

Original processing methods: Amplified reference gene primers provided the basis for estimating nucleated cell counts. Repertoires were generated with immunoSEQ multiplex PCR, while TCRdb's copy carries only in-frame clones and drops some. V and J calls and clone size are those listed in that table; D and trimming were worked out from the DNA. The table records approximately 190,000 clones, approximately 81% of them present only once. The length of the CDR3 is 15 residues. The germline CDR1 and CDR2 sequences are MNHEY and SVGAGI. V lost 2 bases, J lost 4 bases, and 12 bases lay in between. The source is a human donor in a cohort sampled during active COVID-19. Source material: peripheral blood. The gene calls are TRBV6-5 and TRBJ1-3; D perhaps matches TRBD1 (6 bases). CDR3 nucleotide sequence: TGTGCCAGCAGTTACACGAACAGGGACGGAAACACCATATATTTT. As protein: CASSYTNRDGNTIYF.